Listed below are T cell receptor beta chains from one sample, sequenced in a study of brain T cells in children with intractable seizures. Here immunoSEQ multiplex PCR was the method, and the copy in TCRdb shows in-frame clones only, minus some. The sample records about 320,000 clones, over 85% being singletons. Material: peripheral blood, obtained more than 4 months after surgery. All receptors come from a boy younger than two with tuberous sclerosis and intractable seizures. The CDR3 runs from the conserved cysteine through the conserved F or W. The order of the fields is CDR3 DNA, CDR3 protein, J gene, V gene, clone size, D gene. D genes are given only for firm matches. Size values are once, few and many counts, or a class for expanded clones, and some rows have none.

TGTGCCAGCAGCTCGCGGGACAGGGGGCTCTACGAGCAGTACTTC,CASSSRDRGLYEQYF,TRBJ2-7,TRBV7-2,NA,TRBD1
TGTGCCAGCAGCGAGCAGGGAGGGGCGCGATACGAGCAGTACTTC,CASSEQGGARYEQYF,TRBJ2-7,TRBV9,NA,TRBD2
TGTGCCAGCAGCCCCCCAAGCTGGAGGGGCGGGATACAGAACACTGAAGCTTTCTTT,CASSPPSWRGGIQNTEAFF,TRBJ1-1,TRBV7-2,NA,NA
TGTGCCAGCAGTGAAACAGGGGACCTTTACGAGCAGTACTTC,CASSETGDLYEQYF,TRBJ2-7,TRBV2,once,TRBD1
TGTGCCAGCAGTGACAGGAACACTGAAGCTTTCTTT,CASSDRNTEAFF,TRBJ1-1,TRBV6-1,few,NA
TGTGCCAGCAGCGTAGGCGATCCACTTTACTTTTCTGGGGCCAACGTCCTGACTTTC,CASSVGDPLYFSGANVLTF,TRBJ2-6,TRBV9,NA,NA
TGCAGCGGGATCCCGGGACAGGGGGCCCAAGAGACCCAGTACTTC,CSGIPGQGAQETQYF,TRBJ2-5,TRBV29-1,NA,TRBD1
TGTGCCAGCAGCTTAAAACAGGATGGCTACACCTTC,CASSLKQDGYTF,TRBJ1-2,TRBV7-9,NA,NA
TGTGCCAGTGGAACAGGGGACTATGGCTACACCTTC,CASGTGDYGYTF,TRBJ1-2,TRBV27,NA,TRBD1
TGTGCCAGCAGCGGGACTAGCGGGAGAAACTACGAGCAGTACTTC,CASSGTSGRNYEQYF,TRBJ2-7,TRBV2,NA,TRBD2
TGTGCCAGCAGTGCTGGGTCTATAAGCTCCTACGAGCAGTACTTC,CASSAGSISSYEQYF,TRBJ2-7,TRBV28,NA,NA
TGTGCCAGCAGCTGGGCGGGACAGGGGACCTACAATGAGCAGTTCTTC,CASSWAGQGTYNEQFF,TRBJ2-1,TRBV11-2,NA,TRBD1
TGCGCCAGCAGCCCCGGGGGACGTGGGGGTCGGTCACCCCTCCACTTT,CASSPGGRGGRSPLHF,TRBJ1-6,TRBV5-1,NA,NA
TGTGCCAGCAGCAGGGCCGTCTATAATTCACCCCTCCACTTT,CASSRAVYNSPLHF,TRBJ1-6,TRBV9,NA,NA
TGTGCCAGCAGCGTAGTACAGGGGGGCTACAATGAGCAGTTCTTC,CASSVVQGGYNEQFF,TRBJ2-1,TRBV9,NA,TRBD1
TGTGCCAGCAGCCCGGGACAGAGCTCCTACGAGCAGTACTTC,CASSPGQSSYEQYF,TRBJ2-7,TRBV5-4,NA,TRBD1
TGTGCCAGTAGTATGGACTGGGGACGGTTCTCCTACGAGCAGTACTTC,CASSMDWGRFSYEQYF,TRBJ2-7,TRBV19,NA,NA
TGTGCCAGCCAAAAGGAAGGGTCGAACACTGAAGCTTTCTTT,CASQKEGSNTEAFF,TRBJ1-1,TRBV19,NA,NA